This record looks at one T cell receptor (beta chain) sequence and its context. The V and J ends lost 0 bases and 4 bases, in that order; junction bases with no gene match: 8. Germline V gives CDR1 LNHDA, CDR2 SQIVND (reference sequence). The CDR3 covers 16 residues. The source of the sample is a study of blood T cell repertoires in COVID-19. The overall study: The study drew acute and convalescent COVID-19 samples from the United States, Italy and Spain. Sources were T cells, B-cell-depleted T cells, or PBMCs; the material itself was cDNA or gDNA.

Seattle-derived patients entered the study during active infection and were followed longitudinally. In the authors' methods: Amplification from reference gene primers served as the basis for estimated nucleated cell counts. The data were produced by immunoSEQ multiplex PCR, yet TCRdb's version contains in-frame clones alone and is incomplete. V, J and clone size are taken as reported in that table, and D and trimming were inferred from the DNA itself. The data hold fewer than 450,000 clones, with about 88% observed a single time. The specimen was peripheral blood. The origin of this receptor is a woman aged 65 to 85 with COVID-19, enrolled during active disease. The chain carries TRBV19 and TRBJ1-2, with 7 nucleotides matching TRBD1. The chain's CDR3 is CASSIDLSDRPYGYTF. CDR3 in DNA: TGTGCCAGTAGTATAGATCTATCGGACAGGCCCTATGGCTACACCTTC.